The 10 T cell receptor delta chains in this list originate from one sample, sequenced in a study of gamma-delta chains in newborns, infants, children. TCRdb re-analyzed the reads via CATT. The sample shows around 6,500 delta-chain clones, about 0.66% of them seen only once. Material: blood. The receptors originated from a child who was a newborn, infant or young child, either healthy, febrile or measles-vaccinated (not recorded which).

By frequency in the sample, this clone is medium-sized. Other DNA sequences in the same sample also yield this CDR3. The chain combines TRDV2 with TRDJ3; the match to TRDD3 covers 11 bases. The V gene's germline CDR1 is GEAIGNYY and CDR2 EKD. The CDR3 runs 17 residues. J lost 3 bases, V lost 0 bases, and 0 bases had no gene match. CDR3 loop: CACDTTGGYWDTRQMFF. CDR3 coding DNA: TGTGCCTGTGACACCACTGGGGGATACTGGGACACCCGACAGATGTTTTTC.

In the case of this clone: This DNA's translation differs at residue 4 from TCRdb's protein, which comes from a much larger clone; a read error is likely, and the protein shown is translated from the DNA. The J gene is TRDJ1, the V gene TRDV2; TRDD3 matches 7 bases. Unmatched junction bases numbered 11, after V lost 5 bases and J lost 6 bases. The CDR3 contains 14 residues. In germline, CDR1 is GEAIGNYY, CDR2 EKD. The DNA for the CDR3 is TGTGCCTGTGGCCCGATCAACTGGGGCCATAAACTCATCTTT. Encoded protein: CACGPINWGHKLIF.

By share of the sample, this clone is medium-sized. One junction end disagrees with the germline gene, perhaps due to a read error. The rearrangement uses TRDV2 and TRDJ3; tentatively, D is TRDD3 (6 bases). The CDR3 covers 17 residues. Germline values: CDR1 GEAIGNYY, CDR2 EKD. The CDR3: CACDTAGVSWDARQMFF. The CDR3 DNA reads as TGTGCCTGTGACACCGCTGGGGTCTCCTGGGACGCCCGACAGATGTTTTTC.

This clone appeared a few times. This rearrangement joins TRDV2 to TRDJ1; TRDD3 aligns across 8 bases. The CDR3 has 16 residues. The trim removed 4 bases at V and 4 bases at J, leaving 13 bases unmatched. Germline-derived CDR1 and CDR2 are GEAIGNYY and EKD. CDR3 coding DNA: TGTGCCTGTGAGGTACTGGGGGCTACTTATGACGATAAACTCATCTTT. Protein: CACEVLGATYDDKLIF.

This clone turned up a few times. This DNA translates differently at residue 7 from the TCRdb protein, which is that of a much larger clone; a read error is likely, and the protein shown is the DNA's own translation. V is TRDV2 and J is TRDJ2, with 7 nucleotides matching TRDD3. Germline loops: CDR1 GEAIGNYY, CDR2 EKD. The CDR3 consists of 18 residues. The ends lost 2 bases at V and 0 bases at J; junction bases unmatched: 11. The CDR3 reads CACDNLPGDASLTAQLFF. The CDR3 DNA sequence: TGTGCCTGTGACAACTTACCGGGGGATGCATCTTTGACAGCACAACTCTTCTTT.

Only a few counts were recorded for this clone. Since a far larger clone is one base different, this is likely a read error. This chain joins TRDV2 and TRDJ3, with 12 bases identical to TRDD3. Germline CDR1 reads GEAIGNYY; CDR2 reads EKD. The CDR3 runs 17 residues. The CDR3 here is CACDILGDTWVTRQMFF. In DNA form, the CDR3 reads TGTGCCTGTGACATACTGGGGGATACCTGGGTCACCCGACAGATGTTTTTC.

On this clone itself: Translating this DNA gives a protein that differs at residue 7 from the TCRdb one, which belongs to a much larger clone; a read error is likely, and the protein shown is this translation. Distinct nucleotide sequences in the sample also encode this CDR3. The CDR3 sequence: CACDWGTSWDTRQMFF. CDR3 coding DNA: TGTGCCTGTGACTGGGGGACCTCCTGGGACACCCGACAGATGTTTTTC. The chain is built from TRDV2 and TRDJ3; 7 bases map to TRDD3. CDR1 is GEAIGNYY, CDR2 EKD, per germline. After removal of 3 bases from V and 0 bases from J, the junction contained 1 base not matched to a gene. The CDR3 covers 16 residues.

Comment on this clone: The TCRdb protein, from a much larger clone, departs from this DNA's translation at residue 9, likely by read error; the protein shown derives from the DNA. V gene TRDV2 combines with J gene TRDJ1, with D perhaps TRDD2 or TRDD3 (6 bases each). V was pared by 3 bases and J by 0 bases, with 22 bases between. The CDR3 spans 18 residues. Germline V gene sequence: CDR1 GEAIGNYY, CDR2 EKD. The CDR3 reads CACDLMGGLPLYTDKLIF. The CDR3 DNA is TGTGCCTGTGACCTCATGGGGGGCCTTCCCCTGTACACCGATAAACTCATCTTT.

In the case of this clone: The amino acid sequence in TCRdb belongs to a much larger clone and departs from this DNA's translation at residue 6, likely a sequencing read error; the sequence shown is translated from the DNA. This chain connects TRDV2 to TRDJ3; 13 nucleotides match TRDD3. Germline CDR1 is GEAIGNYY and CDR2 is EKD. This CDR3 comprises 20 residues. Losses at the gene ends were 0 bases for V and 0 bases for J; bases not matched to a gene: 4. For the CDR3, the DNA is TGTGCCTGTGACACCATACTGGGGGATACGAGCTCCTGGGACACCCGACAGATGTTTTTC. Its protein is CACDTILGDTSSWDTRQMFF.

This clone has just a few counts. TCRdb's protein for this DNA is that of a much larger clone and differs from the translation at residue 13, likely a read error; the protein shown is the DNA translation. The CDR3: CACDTAWGLRSWGTRQMFF. In DNA, the CDR3 is TGTGCCTGTGACACCGCCTGGGGGTTGAGATCCTGGGGCACCCGACAGATGTTTTTC. The chain carries TRDV2 and TRDJ3, with 7 bases fitting TRDD3. This CDR3 comprises 19 residues. Germline V lookup: CDR1 GEAIGNYY, CDR2 EKD.